The 16 T cell receptor beta chains in this list originate from one sample, sequenced in a study of neurological immune-mediated disorders. Each CDR3 protein is one row after TCRdb ran MiXCR on the 5' RACE reads. Of 45,000 to 60,000 distinct CDR3 sequences listed, roughly 13% are singletons. This sample's time point: longitudinal time-point 3. Sequencing input: PBMCs. Receptors originate from a male donor with HTLV-1-associated myelopathy (HAM/TSP).

As to this clonotype: A much larger clone sits a single nucleotide away, making a read error possible. The chain combines TRBV4-3 with TRBJ1-2; D is unresolved. Per the germline V gene, CDR1 is LGHNA and CDR2 is YSLEER. This CDR3 spans 14 amino acids. Trimming removed 1 base at V and 4 bases at J, with 10 bases between. The CDR3 region is CASSQGAGVYGYTF. The CDR3 nucleotides are TGCGCCAGCAGCCAAGGGGCGGGAGTCTATGGCTACACCTTC.

This clonotype came up many times. The chain recombines TRBV5-1 with TRBJ1-1; D gene uncertain. The CDR3 loop spans 16 amino acids. The germline V and J ends were trimmed by 4 bases and 6 bases, with 22 bases remaining between them. Looked up from germline, CDR1 is SGHRS and CDR2 is YFSETQ. CDR3 coding DNA: TGCGCCAGCAGCCCCTACAGAATGGGTGCGAGGGCTGAAGCTTTCTTT. Residues: CASSPYRMGARAEAFF.

This clonotype has at least ten counts. The chain is built from TRBV6-5 and TRBJ2-5; TRBD1 aligns across 11 bases. Trimming removed 0 bases from V and 6 bases from J; junction bases left unmatched: 12. CDR1 is MNHEY and CDR2 is SVGAGI in the germline V gene. The CDR3 spans 18 residues. The CDR3 protein is CASSYSRGGTGGGKTQYF. For the CDR3, the DNA is TGTGCCAGCAGTTACTCGAGGGGCGGGACAGGGGGAGGAAAGACCCAGTACTTC.

This clonotype was seen at least ten times. The chain has TRBV20-1 and TRBJ1-5; no definite D call. CDR3 length: 12 residues. Germline CDR1 is DFQATT and CDR2 is SNEGSKA (reference sequence). The V end was cut by 1 base, the J end by 5 bases, with 6 bases between. The CDR3 sequence: CSARAFDQPQHF. CDR3 bases: TGCAGTGCTAGAGCCTTCGATCAGCCCCAGCATTTT.

This clonotype was observed at least ten times. The rearrangement links TRBV7-2 to TRBJ2-3, with TRBD2 identical over 7 bases. J lost 5 bases, V lost 2 bases, and 10 bases had no gene match. Germline V lookup: CDR1 SGHTA, CDR2 FQGNSA. The CDR3 has 16 residues. CDR3 loop: CASSLNFMRGGDTQYF. The CDR3, as DNA: TGTGCCAGCAGCTTAAACTTCATGCGCGGGGGAGATACGCAGTATTTT.

This clonotype was counted ten times or more. The rearrangement joins TRBV10-1 to TRBJ1-5; 12 bases line up with TRBD1. The trim removed 6 bases at V and 7 bases at J, leaving 19 bases unmatched. The CDR3 is 19 residues long. Germline assignment: CDR1 WNHNN and CDR2 SYGVQD (reference sequence). The CDR3 bases are TGCGCCAGCAGCGACCATCCTCCTGCAAGGGACAGGGGGCGGCAGCCCCAGCATTTT. Amino acids: CASSDHPPARDRGRQPQHF.

This clonotype has a count of ten or more. The V gene is TRBV6-2 or TRBV6-3, the J gene TRBJ2-3; D may be TRBD1 or TRBD2 (5 bases each). CDR3 length: 13 amino acids. V was clipped by 2 bases and J by 13 bases, with 16 bases between them. Per the germline V gene, CDR1 is MNHEY and CDR2 is SVGEGT. CDR3 sequence (DNA): TGTGCCAGCAGTTACGGGGGAATTGTTCTTGAGTATTTT. Residues: CASSYGGIVLEYF.

This clonotype was counted at least ten times. The V call is TRBV4-3, the J call TRBJ2-7, with D tentatively TRBD1 (5 bases). Germline loops: CDR1 LGHNA, CDR2 YSLEER. With 1 base removed from V and 2 bases from J, the gap between germline ends came to 12 bases. The CDR3 length is 15 residues. The CDR3 reads CASSQVIGAPYEQYF. Here the CDR3 DNA reads TGCGCCAGCAGCCAAGTAATAGGGGCCCCCTACGAGCAGTACTTC.

This clonotype has ten or more counts. The chain couples TRBV9 to TRBJ2-2; no firm D call. This CDR3 is 17 amino acids long. Germline V gene data show CDR1 as SGDLS and CDR2 as YYNGEE. The V end was cut by 0 bases, the J end by 5 bases, with 17 bases between. This chain's CDR3 is CASSVESTHLGTGELFF. CDR3 in DNA: TGTGCCAGCAGCGTAGAGTCCACACATCTAGGTACCGGGGAGCTGTTTTTT.

This clonotype was counted many times. An end of the junction differs from the germline gene, which may be a read error. Here the CDR3 reads CASSRVLGVRGYNEQFF. The CDR3 nucleotides are TGTGCCAGCAGCCGAGTCCTGGGGGTCCGAGGATACAATGAGCAGTTCTTC. V and J are TRBV4-1 and TRBJ2-1; D may match TRBD1 or TRBD2 (5 bases each). In germline, CDR1 is MGHRA, CDR2 YSYEKL. The CDR3 extends over 17 amino acids.

This clonotype came up a few times. This sequence joins TRBV20-1 and TRBJ1-2; D remains ambiguous. V lost 1 base and J 0 bases, leaving 12 bases between the germline ends. CDR1 and CDR2 from the germline V gene are DFQATT and SNEGSKA (reference sequence). The CDR3 consists of 15 residues. CDR3 nucleotide sequence: TGCAGTGCTAGAGGCACAGACTCTGCTAACTATGGCTACACCTTC. Amino acids: CSARGTDSANYGYTF.

This clonotype occurred many times. V and J are TRBV9 and TRBJ1-2; TRBD1 matches 7 bases. Unmatched junction bases numbered 20, after V lost 0 bases and J lost 6 bases. The CDR3 covers 19 residues. Germline CDR1 and CDR2: SGDLS and YYNGEE. The DNA of the CDR3 is TGTGCCAGCAGCGTAGGGGTTGGGAGGGGGCGAGGAAGGTCGGATGGCTACACCTTC. It translates to CASSVGVGRGRGRSDGYTF.

This clonotype was seen many times. The chain employs TRBV20-1 and TRBJ1-1, with 10 bases matching TRBD1. The CDR3 loop spans 15 amino acids. Germline V gives CDR1 DFQATT, CDR2 SNEGSKA (reference sequence). This chain's CDR3 is CLPRDRGGMNTEAFF. CDR3 sequence (DNA): TGCCTCCCCCGGGACAGGGGCGGTATGAACACTGAAGCTTTCTTT.

This clonotype was detected many times. The chain joins TRBV29-1 to TRBJ1-2; D is undetermined. This CDR3 spans 12 amino acids. V lost 3 bases and J lost 4, with 9 bases in between. Germline loops: CDR1 SQVTM, CDR2 ANQGSEA. The CDR3 region is CSVEGSFYGYTF. CDR3 nucleotide sequence: TGCAGCGTTGAGGGTAGCTTCTATGGCTACACCTTC.

This clonotype was observed at least ten times. The J gene is TRBJ2-1, the V gene TRBV5-5, with TRBD2 matching 11 bases. The CDR3 contains 16 residues. V gave up 4 bases and J gave up 4 bases; unmatched junction bases: 7. CDR1 and CDR2 from the germline V gene are SGHKS and YYEKEE (reference sequence). The CDR3 DNA follows: TGTGCCAGCAGCACAATAGCGGGGGGGCGGTACAATGAGCAGTTCTTC. Protein sequence: CASSTIAGGRYNEQFF.

This clonotype showed up many times. V is TRBV20-1 and J is TRBJ2-4, with D maybe TRBD1 (6 bases). CDR3 size: 15 residues. Trimming removed 6 bases from V and 0 bases from J, with 15 bases in between. Germline V gene sequence: CDR1 DFQATT, CDR2 SNEGSKA (reference sequence). This chain's CDR3 is CSALRTALAKNIQYF. The CDR3, as DNA: TGCAGTGCCCTAAGGACAGCTCTAGCCAAAAACATTCAGTACTTC.